The 16 T cell receptor beta chains in this list originate from one sample, sequenced in a study of T-cell memory formation after mild COVID-19. TCRdb called the 5' RACE reads again in MiXCR, with one record for every CDR3 protein. Of around 340,000 distinct CDR3 sequences listed, around 14% are singletons. Sequenced input: PBMCs or a T cell subset sorted from them (not recorded which). The receptors stem from a man between 18 and 29 years old who had mild COVID-19 (a few samples of this study predate the infection). Cell type and time point are not known.

This clonotype appeared many times. The chain is built from TRBV21-1 and TRBJ2-5; the table's TRBD1 call for D was not verified on the DNA. TRBV21-1 represents a pseudogene. The CDR3 length is 18 residues. The CDR3 nucleotides read TGTGCCAGCAGCAAAGATCTCCTGGGGGCTGACAACCAAGAGACCCAGTACTTC. Its translation is CASSKDLLGADNQETQYF.

This chain connects TRBV5-6 to TRBJ2-1; D gene ambiguous. Germline V gene lookup returns CDR1 SGHDT and CDR2 YYEEEE. This CDR3 contains 16 residues. Trimming took off 3 bases at V and 1 base at J, with 14 bases between the two ends. The CDR3 sequence: CASSSLFRASYNEQFF. As DNA, the CDR3 is TGTGCCAGCAGCTCCCTTTTTAGGGCGTCCTACAATGAGCAGTTCTTC.

In this sample, this clonotype turned up a few times. The V and J genes are TRBV20-1 and TRBJ2-7; TRBD2 aligns across 13 bases. CDR1 DFQATT and CDR2 SNEGSKA come from the germline V gene (reference sequence). The V segment lost 0 bases and the J segment 2 bases; nucleotides outside the gene matches: 1. The CDR3 contains 15 residues. CDR3 in amino acids: CSAREGTSGAYEQYF. As DNA, the CDR3 is TGCAGTGCTAGAGAAGGGACTAGCGGGGCCTACGAGCAGTACTTC.

The chain employs TRBV6-1 and TRBJ1-2; TRBD1 is a possible D gene (6 bases). V was trimmed by 5 bases and J by 1 base, leaving 14 bases between them. The CDR3 is 15 residues long. Germline V gene sequence: CDR1 MNHNS, CDR2 SASEGT. As DNA, the CDR3 is TGTGCCAGCAGTTTCCTGACAGGAGATAACTATGGCTACACCTTC. This translates into CASSFLTGDNYGYTF.

The chain links TRBV29-1 to TRBJ2-5; D is unresolved. Germline lookup yields CDR1 SQVTM and CDR2 ANQGSEA. V was clipped by 6 bases and J by 5 bases, with 16 bases between them. The CDR3 runs 13 residues. In DNA form, the CDR3 reads TGCAGCGTGGTGGTTGGCGGTGGGGAGACCCAGTACTTC. It specifies CSVVVGGGETQYF.

J is TRBJ2-1 and V is TRBV9; 8 nucleotides line up with TRBD1. CDR3 size: 13 residues. CDR1 SGDLS and CDR2 YYNGEE come from the germline V gene. V lost 4 bases and J lost 9; bases outside the gene matches: 6. CDR3 sequence (DNA): TGTGCCAGCAGCCCCAGGGGGCTAGGTGAGCAGTTCTTC. It specifies CASSPRGLGEQFF.

This clonotype was counted only a few times. V and J are TRBV9 and TRBJ1-2, with D tentatively TRBD1 (6 bases). CDR1 is SGDLS and CDR2 is YYNGEE in the germline V gene. The V gene lost 3 bases and the J gene lost 6 bases, with 15 bases spanning the gap. The CDR3 extends over 14 amino acids. The CDR3 reads CASSERGGLDGYTF. CDR3 nucleotides: TGTGCCAGCAGCGAACGGGGGGGGCTTGATGGCTACACCTTC.

This chain connects TRBV4-1 to TRBJ1-2; 8 positions match TRBD1. The CDR3 totals 13 residues. Per germline, CDR1 MGHRA and CDR2 YSYEKL. The V segment lost 3 bases and the J segment 8 bases; nucleotides outside the gene matches: 5. The CDR3 loop reads CASSHGQGGGYTF. DNA for the CDR3: TGCGCCAGCAGCCACGGACAGGGAGGCGGCTACACCTTC.

A few counts support this clonotype. The genes are TRBV12-3 or TRBV12-4 and TRBJ1-2, with TRBD1 matching 9 bases. CDR3 length: 16 amino acids. The ends lost 6 bases at V and 8 bases at J; junction bases unmatched: 16. In DNA form, the CDR3 reads TGTGCCAGCAGACTGGGACAGGGTCTGACCATGGGCGGCTACACCTTC. Translation gives CASRLGQGLTMGGYTF.

This clonotype showed up many times. CDR3 DNA: TGTGCCAGCAGTAAGGGGGGCCCCTACAATGAGCAGTTCTTC. Protein: CASSKGGPYNEQFF. The chain employs TRBV5-6 and TRBJ2-1; D assignment may be TRBD1 or TRBD2 (6 bases each). Trimming took 5 bases from V and 2 from J, leaving 11 bases between them. From germline, CDR1 is SGHDT and CDR2 YYEEEE. This CDR3 has 14 amino acids.

This clonotype has ten or more counts. The chain joins TRBV5-8 to TRBJ1-2, with no clear D. The V and J ends lost 1 base and 1 base respectively, with 5 bases between them. There are 13 residues in the CDR3. Germline CDR1 reads SGHTS; CDR2 reads YDEGEE. The CDR3 sequence is CASSLLVNYGYTF. The CDR3 DNA sequence: TGTGCCAGCAGCTTGTTAGTTAACTATGGCTACACCTTC.

This clonotype was found a few times. The J gene is TRBJ1-1, the V gene TRBV7-9; D is undetermined. Trimming cost V 4 bases and J 3 bases, with 6 bases left between them. The CDR3 is made up of 12 amino acids. From germline, CDR1 is SEHNR and CDR2 FQNEAQ (reference sequence). In DNA form, the CDR3 reads TGTGCCAGCAGCTGGGGAGACACTGAAGCTTTCTTT. It is translated as CASSWGDTEAFF.

This clonotype was found a few times. This rearrangement joins TRBV7-8 to TRBJ2-6, with TRBD1 matching over 8 bases. CDR1 and CDR2 from the germline V gene are SGHVS and FQNEAQ. V lost 3 bases to trimming and J lost 1 base; unmatched junction nucleotides: 5. The CDR3 loop spans 17 amino acids. As DNA, the CDR3 is TGTGCCAGCAGCTTTGGGACAGGAAGATCTGGGGCCAACGTCCTGACTTTC. As protein: CASSFGTGRSGANVLTF.

In DNA form, the CDR3 reads TGTGCCAGCAGCCCTCTTGGACTAGGGGCAGATACGCAGTATTTT. Amino acid sequence: CASSPLGLGADTQYF. The chain recombines TRBV7-6 with TRBJ2-3; TRBD2 matches at 7 bases. The V and J ends lost 5 bases and 4 bases, in that order; junction bases with no gene match: 9. Germline lookup yields CDR1 SGHVS and CDR2 FNYEAQ. CDR3 size: 15 residues.

This clonotype came up a few times. The rearrangement links TRBV2 to TRBJ2-1, with TRBD1 identical over 8 bases. The germline V gene encodes CDR1 SNHLY and CDR2 FYNNEI. CDR3 length: 15 amino acids. V lost 6 bases and J lost 3; bases outside the gene matches: 7. The CDR3 region is CASSFGQGLYNEQFF. CDR3 in DNA: TGTGCCAGCAGCTTTGGACAGGGCCTCTACAATGAGCAGTTCTTC.

V gene TRBV6-2 or TRBV6-3 combines with J gene TRBJ1-5; possibly TRBD1 for D (6 bases). Germline lookup yields CDR1 MNHEY and CDR2 SVGEGT. The CDR3 runs to 14 residues. The V end was cut by 6 bases, the J end by 7 bases, with 16 bases between. The CDR3, as DNA: TGTGCCAGCAGATACACCGGGGGCCGGCAGCCCCAGCATTTT. Translating gives CASRYTGGRQPQHF.